This is a list of T cell receptor beta chains from one sample in a study of T-cell reconstitution after alpha-beta-depleted transplantation in children. Each CDR3 protein is one row after TCRdb ran MiXCR on the PCR reads. The sample consists of 490,000 or so distinct CDR3 sequences, about 10% of them appearing once. Source: PBMCs, taken before TCRalphabeta/CD19-depleted stem cell transplant. Every receptor here comes from a child between 2 and 9 years old with inherited bone marrow failure, due to receive a stem cell transplant. CDR3s include the opening cysteine and the closing phenylalanine or tryptophan. The D gene is left open where the match is weak. Rows may omit the clone size; those that give it use once, few, many or a size class.

CDR3 protein: CASTAGTGVWPYEQYF
CDR3 DNA: TGTGCCAGCACCGCCGGGACAGGCGTTTGGCCCTACGAGCAGTACTTC
D gene: TRBD1
clone size: few
J gene: TRBJ2-7
V gene: TRBV27

CDR3 protein: CASSFWTSGEAYEQYF
CDR3 DNA: TGTGCCAGCAGCTTCTGGACTAGCGGGGAGGCCTACGAGCAGTACTTC
D gene: TRBD2
clone size: NA
J gene: TRBJ2-7
V gene: TRBV7-2

CDR3 protein: CASSFDRLNYGYTF
CDR3 DNA: TGTGCCAGCAGCTTTGACAGGCTAAACTATGGCTACACCTTC
D gene: NA
clone size: many
J gene: TRBJ1-2
V gene: TRBV7-2

CDR3 protein: CSARDGVNTEAFF
CDR3 DNA: TGCAGTGCTAGAGATGGGGTGAACACTGAAGCTTTCTTT
D gene: NA
clone size: NA
J gene: TRBJ1-1
V gene: TRBV20-1

CDR3 protein: CAIRGGWASGANVLTF
CDR3 DNA: TGTGCCATCAGAGGGGGATGGGCCTCTGGGGCCAACGTCCTGACTTTC
D gene: NA
clone size: few
J gene: TRBJ2-6
V gene: TRBV10-3

CDR3 protein: CASSQDYSSYEQYF
CDR3 DNA: TGTGCCAGCAGCCAGGACTACTCTTCCTACGAGCAGTACTTC
D gene: NA
clone size: NA
J gene: TRBJ2-7
V gene: TRBV12-3/TRBV12-4

CDR3 protein: CSARGSLYNEQFF
CDR3 DNA: TGCAGTGCTAGGGGCTCCTTATACAATGAGCAGTTCTTC
D gene: NA
clone size: NA
J gene: TRBJ2-1
V gene: TRBV20-1

CDR3 protein: CSARDLRGVNEKLFF
CDR3 DNA: TGCAGTGCTAGAGATCTCAGGGGGGTTAATGAAAAACTGTTTTTT
D gene: TRBD1
clone size: many
J gene: TRBJ1-4
V gene: TRBV20-1

CDR3 protein: CSVEDLRVGAKNIQYF
CDR3 DNA: TGCAGCGTTGAAGATCTTAGGGTTGGAGCCAAAAACATTCAGTACTTC
D gene: NA
clone size: many
J gene: TRBJ2-4
V gene: TRBV29-1

CDR3 protein: CASSFRGASHEQYF
CDR3 DNA: TGTGCCAGCAGTTTCAGAGGGGCATCCCACGAGCAGTACTTC
D gene: NA
clone size: few
J gene: TRBJ2-7
V gene: TRBV27

CDR3 protein: CASSDSTSGITDTQYF
CDR3 DNA: TGTGCCAGCAGTGACTCGACTAGCGGGATTACAGATACGCAGTATTTT
D gene: TRBD2
clone size: many
J gene: TRBJ2-3
V gene: TRBV6-2/TRBV6-3

CDR3 protein: CASSRVPTDTQYF
CDR3 DNA: TGCGCCAGCAGCAGAGTTCCCACAGATACGCAGTATTTT
D gene: NA
clone size: many
J gene: TRBJ2-3
V gene: TRBV5-1

CDR3 protein: CARSPGTRFVGTGELFF
CDR3 DNA: TGTGCCAGGAGCCCTGGTACCCGCTTTGTTGGCACCGGGGAGCTGTTTTTT
D gene: NA
clone size: NA
J gene: TRBJ2-2
V gene: TRBV7-9

CDR3 protein: CASTTLGGELAGANVLTF
CDR3 DNA: TGTGCCAGCACCACACTAGGGGGTGAACTCGCTGGGGCCAACGTCCTGACTTTC
D gene: NA
clone size: many
J gene: TRBJ2-6
V gene: TRBV7-2

CDR3 protein: CSAVHRVSGANVLTF
CDR3 DNA: TGCAGCGCTGTTCATCGAGTCTCTGGGGCCAACGTCCTGACTTTC
D gene: NA
clone size: many
J gene: TRBJ2-6
V gene: TRBV29-1

CDR3 protein: CASSPQRRRSGNTIYF
CDR3 DNA: TGTGCCAGCAGCCCCCAACGGAGACGCTCTGGAAACACCATATATTTT
D gene: NA
clone size: many
J gene: TRBJ1-3
V gene: TRBV11-2

CDR3 protein: CAITLGGYTEAFF
CDR3 DNA: TGTGCCATTACCCTGGGCGGCTACACTGAAGCTTTCTTT
D gene: NA
clone size: many
J gene: TRBJ1-1
V gene: TRBV19

CDR3 protein: CASSRSARYNEQFF
CDR3 DNA: TGTGCCAGCTCACGCTCAGCTAGATACAATGAGCAGTTCTTC
D gene: NA
clone size: NA
J gene: TRBJ2-1
V gene: TRBV18

CDR3 protein: CASSPGTGIDEQFF
CDR3 DNA: TGTGCCAGCAGCCCCGGGACAGGGATCGATGAGCAGTTCTTC
D gene: TRBD1
clone size: many
J gene: TRBJ2-1
V gene: TRBV6-2/TRBV6-3

CDR3 protein: CASSEQSLSYEQYF
CDR3 DNA: TGTGCCAGCAGCGAGCAATCCCTTTCCTACGAGCAGTACTTC
D gene: NA
clone size: many
J gene: TRBJ2-7
V gene: TRBV11-2

CDR3 protein: CASSQRSNEQFF
CDR3 DNA: TGTGCCAGCAGTCAGAGGTCCAATGAGCAGTTCTTC
D gene: NA
clone size: few
J gene: TRBJ2-1
V gene: TRBV12-3/TRBV12-4